This TCR beta chain is from a study of blood T cell repertoires in COVID-19. The germline V and J ends were trimmed by 0 bases and 12 bases, with 15 bases remaining between them. The CDR3 length is 13 residues. Per the germline V gene, CDR1 is SGHRS and CDR2 is YFSETQ. Only in-frame clones appear in the TCRdb table, and some are missing; sequencing was by immunoSEQ multiplex PCR. The table lists just over 300,000 clones, approximately 90% of them singletons, with roughly 4.5% in the top ten. In terms of age and location, participants ranged from roughly 18 to 90 years and lived in about 25 US areas. The sequence came from a man under 40 who had recovered from COVID-19. The genes are TRBV5-1 and TRBJ1-2; D remains ambiguous. What was sequenced was PBMCs or T cells enriched from blood (not recorded which). The CDR3 loop reads CASSLGESRIHTF. CDR3 nucleotide sequence: TGCGCCAGCAGCTTGGGGGAGTCCAGAATCCACACCTTC.